What follows are 16 T cell receptor beta chains derived from one specimen sequenced in a study of T cell responses to AZD1222 COVID-19 vaccine. Clones were read by immunoSEQ multiplex PCR, and TCRdb kept only the in-frame ones, dropping some. Here the sample spans about 270,000 clones, almost 95% being singletons. The sequencing used peripheral blood, collected 28 days after the second AZD1222 dose. The receptors derive from an adult who received the AZD1222 COVID-19 vaccine.

This sequence joins TRBV28 and TRBJ1-5; D is ambiguous. The CDR3 has 13 amino acids. From germline, CDR1 is MDHEN and CDR2 SYDVKM. V lost 5 bases to trimming and J lost 3 bases, with 8 bases between them. The CDR3 loop reads CASSRRPNQPQHF. DNA for the CDR3: TGTGCCAGCAGTCGCCGTCCCAATCAGCCCCAGCATTTT.

This clone was found a few times. The chain couples TRBV19 to TRBJ1-1; D remains ambiguous. The germline gives CDR1 LNHDA, CDR2 SQIVND (reference sequence). The CDR3 is 15 residues long. Trimming left V 4 bases short and J 0 bases short, with 12 bases between. CDR3 in amino acids: CASSRTLTMNTEAFF. CDR3 DNA sequence: TGTGCCAGTAGTAGAACCCTCACCATGAACACTGAAGCTTTCTTT.

The chain recombines TRBV6-1 with TRBJ2-1, with 15 bases lining up with TRBD2. The CDR3 spans 16 residues. V lost 4 bases to trimming and J lost 4 bases; unmatched junction nucleotides: 2. Per germline, CDR1 MNHNS and CDR2 SASEGT. In DNA, the CDR3 is TGTGCCAGCAGTGGGACTAGCGGGAGGGGATACAATGAGCAGTTCTTC. This translates into CASSGTSGRGYNEQFF.

The rearrangement links TRBV2 to TRBJ1-2, with 7 nucleotides matching TRBD1. Germline V lookup: CDR1 SNHLY, CDR2 FYNNEI. The CDR3 has 14 residues. V lost 4 bases to trimming and J lost 5 bases; unmatched junction nucleotides: 7. The CDR3 is CASSGPGQSYGYTF. As DNA, the CDR3 is TGTGCCAGCAGTGGACCGGGACAGAGTTATGGCTACACCTTC.

The V and J genes are TRBV19 and TRBJ2-3, with 10 bases matching TRBD2. V was pared by 3 bases and J by 4 bases, with 13 bases of the junction left unmatched. CDR3 length equals 18 residues. The V gene's germline CDR1 is LNHDA and CDR2 SQIVND (reference sequence). The CDR3 spells CASSIPAGLADFPDTQYF. CDR3 DNA sequence: TGTGCCAGTAGTATCCCCGCAGGACTAGCGGATTTCCCAGATACGCAGTATTTT.

This chain uses TRBV5-4 with TRBJ1-2; TRBD1 matches 7 bases. CDR3 length equals 15 residues. The V segment lost 2 bases and the J segment 9 bases; nucleotides outside the gene matches: 13. Germline CDR1 is SGHNT and CDR2 is YYREEE (reference sequence). The CDR3 sequence is CASSLRQGGSYSYTF. The CDR3 DNA reads as TGTGCCAGCAGCTTAAGACAGGGAGGGTCTTATAGCTACACCTTC.

This rearrangement joins TRBV4-3 to TRBJ2-1, with TRBD2 matching over 8 bases. The V and J ends lost 1 base and 6 bases, in that order; junction bases with no gene match: 5. Germline V CDR1 and CDR2: LGHNA, YSLEER. The CDR3 runs to 15 residues. CDR3: CASSQANGRVNEQFF. CDR3 nucleotides: TGCGCCAGCAGCCAAGCTAACGGGAGGGTCAATGAGCAGTTCTTC.

The genes are TRBV6-5 and TRBJ1-5; 10 nucleotides agree with TRBD1. Germline V gene lookup returns CDR1 MNHEY and CDR2 SVGAGI. V lost 5 bases to trimming and J lost 8 bases; unmatched junction nucleotides: 9. This CDR3 comprises 15 residues. This chain's CDR3 is CASSPPGQGLEPQHF. The CDR3 DNA follows: TGTGCCAGCAGTCCCCCGGGACAGGGGTTGGAGCCCCAGCATTTT.

The CDR3 protein is CASSSPIGGGYTF. The CDR3 DNA reads TGTGCCAGCAGCTCCCCGATAGGGGGTGGCTACACCTTC. The rearrangement uses TRBV5-6 and TRBJ1-2, with a weak D call TRBD1 (6 bases). V lost 3 bases and J lost 7, with 13 bases in between. CDR3 length equals 13 residues. Germline V gene lookup returns CDR1 SGHDT and CDR2 YYEEEE.

The genes are TRBV5-4 and TRBJ2-1; TRBD2 matches at 10 bases. This CDR3 comprises 15 residues. V shed 2 bases, J shed 4 bases, and the junction held 3 bases outside the gene matches. The germline V gene has CDR1 SGHNT and CDR2 YYREEE (reference sequence). This CDR3 is CASSFGLAEYNEQFF. The CDR3 nucleotides are TGTGCCAGCAGCTTCGGACTAGCGGAATACAATGAGCAGTTCTTC.

The chain carries TRBV11-3 and TRBJ1-2; 7 nucleotides line up with TRBD1. This CDR3 has 15 amino acids. With V trimmed by 8 bases and J by 0 bases, 9 bases remained unmatched. Germline V lookup: CDR1 SGHNT, CDR2 YENEEA. This chain's CDR3 is CASGEQGSTNYGYTF. CDR3 DNA: TGTGCCAGCGGGGAACAGGGGTCAACTAACTATGGCTACACCTTC.

V usage is TRBV9 and J usage is TRBJ2-3, with 8 nucleotides matching TRBD2. This CDR3 region has 14 residues. From germline, CDR1 is SGDLS and CDR2 YYNGEE. Germline trimming cut 4 bases from V and 6 bases from J; bases unmatched to any gene: 7. The CDR3 loop reads CASSLGLAGDTQYF. Here the CDR3 DNA reads TGTGCCAGCAGCCTTGGACTAGCTGGGGATACGCAGTATTTT.

The V call is TRBV6-5, the J call TRBJ1-4; 7 nucleotides align to TRBD1. This CDR3 is 14 amino acids long. Germline-derived CDR1 and CDR2 are MNHEY and SVGAGI. V lost 3 bases to trimming and J lost 10 bases; unmatched junction nucleotides: 8. The CDR3 reads CASSYDREGRKLFF. CDR3 in DNA: TGTGCCAGCAGTTATGACAGGGAGGGTAGAAAACTGTTTTTT.

V gene TRBV5-1 combines with J gene TRBJ2-7, with D unresolved. Germline lookup yields CDR1 SGHRS and CDR2 YFSETQ. Deletions cut 0 bases from V and 5 bases from J, with 12 bases between. The length of the CDR3 is 14 residues. The CDR3 nucleotides read TGCGCCAGCAGCTTGGAAGTGTCTTCGAACGAGCAGTACTTC. Its protein is CASSLEVSSNEQYF.

A note on this clone: The sample contains more than one DNA sequence encoding this CDR3. The chain combines TRBV20-1 with TRBJ1-1; D ambiguous. The CDR3 extends over 11 amino acids. Germline CDR1 reads DFQATT; CDR2 reads SNEGSKA (reference sequence). Trimming removed 0 bases at V and 1 base at J, with 0 bases between. This chain's CDR3 is CSARENTEAFF. As DNA, the CDR3 is TGCAGTGCTAGAGAGAACACTGAAGCTTTCTTT.

The rearrangement links TRBV3-1 (or the pseudogene TRBV3-2) to TRBJ2-3; either TRBD1 or TRBD2 may supply D (5 bases each). CDR3 size: 13 residues. The germline V and J ends were trimmed by 10 bases and 4 bases, with 15 bases remaining between them. The V gene's germline CDR1 is LGHDT and CDR2 YNNKEL (reference sequence). CDR3 protein: CATRNGAADTQYF. DNA for the CDR3: TGTGCCACCAGGAACGGGGCCGCAGATACGCAGTATTTT.